A single sample gave rise to the 24 T cell receptor beta chains below, sequenced in a study of T cell responses to AZD1222 COVID-19 vaccine. The repertoire was sequenced with immunoSEQ multiplex PCR; TCRdb's copy has only in-frame clones and lacks some. Of about 130,000 clones listed, roughly nine tenths were seen once; the top ten hold around 3.6%. Sample: peripheral blood, taken on day 0 of AZD1222 vaccination. The receptors originated from an adult in good health.

The chain uses TRBV7-7 and TRBJ1-3; 7 bases are shared with TRBD1. CDR1 and CDR2 (germline): SSHAT, FNYEAQ (reference sequence). Trimming cost V 5 bases and J 0 bases; bases outside gene matches: 7. CDR3 size: 16 residues. CDR3 sequence (DNA): TGTGCCAGCAGCCGACAGGGAGGACGCTCTGGAAACACCATATATTTT. Translated, it gives CASSRQGGRSGNTIYF.

The chain couples TRBV5-6 to TRBJ2-3; D possibly uses TRBD1 or TRBD2 (5 bases each). The germline V and J ends were trimmed by 0 bases and 9 bases, with 14 bases remaining between them. This CDR3 is 14 amino acids long. From germline, CDR1 is SGHDT and CDR2 YYEEEE. The CDR3 sequence is CASSLEGLAGTQYF. The CDR3 nucleotides are TGTGCCAGCAGCTTGGAGGGGCTAGCTGGAACGCAGTATTTT.

This chain joins TRBV5-1 and TRBJ1-1, with TRBD1 identical over 7 bases. In germline, CDR1 is SGHRS, CDR2 YFSETQ. CDR3 length: 15 residues. V trimming: 3 bases; J trimming: 4 bases; junction bases outside the gene matches: 9. In DNA form, the CDR3 reads TGCGCCAGCAGCTCCGGTCTTCAGGGGGTCACTGAAGCTTTCTTT. It yields the protein CASSSGLQGVTEAFF.

This chain connects TRBV19 to TRBJ2-3, with D perhaps matching TRBD1 or TRBD2 (5 bases each). This CDR3 contains 13 residues. V was pared by 4 bases and J by 6 bases, with 11 bases between. CDR1 is LNHDA, CDR2 SQIVND, per germline (reference sequence). CDR3 nucleotides: TGTGCCAGTAGTAGGGGCCCGGGGGATACGCAGTATTTT. This encodes CASSRGPGDTQYF.

The chain carries TRBV7-2 and TRBJ1-5; tentatively, D is TRBD1 (5 bases). CDR3 length equals 14 residues. Trimming removed 1 base at V and 7 bases at J, with 11 bases between. Germline V lookup: CDR1 SGHTA, CDR2 FQGNSA. CDR3: CASSLVGGGQPQHF. For the CDR3, the DNA is TGTGCCAGCAGCTTAGTGGGGGGTGGGCAGCCCCAGCATTTT.

J is TRBJ1-4 and V is TRBV5-1; TRBD1 aligns across 8 bases. Germline V gene sequence: CDR1 SGHRS, CDR2 YFSETQ. The ends lost 4 bases at V and 4 bases at J; junction bases unmatched: 3. This CDR3 comprises 14 residues. CDR3 sequence reads: CASSVGQVNEKLFF. As DNA, the CDR3 is TGCGCCAGCAGCGTGGGACAGGTTAATGAAAAACTGTTTTTT.

The chain is built from TRBV11-2 and TRBJ2-7, with 13 bases fitting TRBD2. The CDR3 runs 14 residues. The junction had 1 base not matched to a gene; V was cut back by 4 bases and J by 4 bases. Germline V CDR1 and CDR2: SGHAT, FQNNGV. CDR3 region: CASSSGLAGYEQYF. In DNA form, the CDR3 reads TGTGCCAGCAGCTCGGGACTAGCGGGGTACGAGCAGTACTTC.

The chain carries TRBV4-1 and TRBJ2-7; TRBD2 matches at 9 bases. The germline CDR1 and CDR2 sequences are MGHRA and YSYEKL. The CDR3 extends over 14 amino acids. With 4 bases clipped from V and 3 bases from J, the junction kept 4 bases outside the gene matches. The CDR3 DNA reads TGCGCCAGCAGCCTCACTAGCGGGTACTACGAGCAGTACTTC. Translation: CASSLTSGYYEQYF.

This clone occurred once. The rearrangement links TRBV5-1 to TRBJ2-2; D is uncertain. The CDR3 contains 14 residues. Trimming left V 0 bases short and J 3 bases short, with 6 bases between. Germline V gene data show CDR1 as SGHRS and CDR2 as YFSETQ. The CDR3, as DNA: TGCGCCAGCAGCTTGGCCCCAGACACCGGGGAGCTGTTTTTT. This gives the protein CASSLAPDTGELFF.

V usage is TRBV29-1 and J usage is TRBJ2-3; TRBD2 matches 8 bases. Germline values: CDR1 SQVTM, CDR2 ANQGSEA. The CDR3 has 16 amino acids. Trimming at V came to 0 bases and at J to 4 bases, leaving 9 bases not matched to a gene. DNA of the CDR3: TGCAGCGTTGAAGATAGCGGGATCGGGTATGCAGATACGCAGTATTTT. Its translation is CSVEDSGIGYADTQYF.

The rearrangement joins TRBV6-5 to TRBJ1-5; D call uncertain. The CDR3 is made up of 13 amino acids. Trimming shortened V by 6 bases and J by 5 bases, and 11 bases separated the two germline ends. From germline, CDR1 is MNHEY and CDR2 SVGAGI. For the CDR3, the DNA is TGTGCCAGCAGGGGGTTTGGTTATCAGCCCCAGCATTTT. Translating it yields CASRGFGYQPQHF.

On this clone: One end of the junction varies from germline; a read error may be responsible. This chain joins TRBV11-3 and TRBJ2-1, with D hard to call. This CDR3 has 14 residues. CDR1 is SGHNT and CDR2 is YENEEA in the germline V gene. The DNA for the CDR3 is TGTGCCAGCAGCTTAGCCAGCTCCCACAATGAGCAGTTCTTC. It translates to CASSLASSHNEQFF.

Written as DNA, the CDR3 is TGCAGCGTTGAAAATCGACTAGCGGGAGGTGAGCAGTTCTTC. This codes for CSVENRLAGGEQFF. The chain combines TRBV29-1 with TRBJ2-1; TRBD2 agrees at 13 bases. CDR3 size: 14 residues. Unmatched junction bases numbered 4, after V lost 2 bases and J lost 9 bases. Germline V CDR1 and CDR2: SQVTM, ANQGSEA.

The chain uses TRBV7-8 and TRBJ2-7; 8 positions agree with TRBD1. V lost 4 bases to trimming and J lost 6 bases; unmatched junction nucleotides: 8. The CDR3 sequence is 14 residues long. Germline lookup yields CDR1 SGHVS and CDR2 FQNEAQ. The chain's CDR3 is CASSSRTGSVEQYF. CDR3 bases: TGTGCCAGCAGCTCAAGGACAGGGTCAGTCGAGCAGTACTTC.

This chain joins TRBV18 and TRBJ1-2; a weak D match, TRBD1 (5 bases). This CDR3 is built from 14 residues. Trimming pared 3 bases from V and 6 bases from J, leaving 14 bases between. Germline CDR1 and CDR2: KGHSH and LQKENI. The CDR3 DNA sequence: TGTGCCAGCTCACCGGGCTCGTCAGGGAATGGCTACACCTTC. Amino acids: CASSPGSSGNGYTF.

The chain couples TRBV5-1 to TRBJ1-2, with D maybe TRBD1 (6 bases). The CDR3 spans 14 residues. Trimming removed 0 bases from V and 5 bases from J, with 11 bases in between. Per the germline V gene, CDR1 is SGHRS and CDR2 is YFSETQ. As DNA, the CDR3 is TGCGCCAGCAGCTTGGTTACAGGGCAATATGGCTACACCTTC. The encoded protein is CASSLVTGQYGYTF.

This chain links TRBV25-1 with TRBJ2-3; possible D gene TRBD2, 6 bases. Per germline, CDR1 MGHDK and CDR2 SYGVNS. This CDR3 has 16 amino acids. V was shortened by 6 bases and J by 3 bases, with 19 bases between the two germline ends. CDR3 protein: CASSPHVPGGTDTQYF. The CDR3 DNA sequence: TGTGCCAGCAGCCCCCACGTCCCAGGAGGGACAGATACGCAGTATTTT.

The genes are TRBV9 and TRBJ2-5, with 15 bases matching TRBD2. V dropped 2 bases and J dropped 2; count of bases not matched to a gene: 4. Germline CDR1 and CDR2: SGDLS and YYNGEE. The CDR3 is 17 residues long. This CDR3 is CASSVAGLAGGQETQYF. The CDR3 region has the DNA TGTGCCAGCAGCGTTGCGGGACTAGCGGGAGGACAAGAGACCCAGTACTTC.

The V and J genes are TRBV19 and TRBJ1-2; 7 nucleotides match TRBD1. This CDR3 has 14 amino acids. Per the germline V gene, CDR1 is LNHDA and CDR2 is SQIVND (reference sequence). V dropped 5 bases and J dropped 5; count of bases not matched to a gene: 8. The DNA for the CDR3 is TGTGCCAGTAGTGGGGGGACAGCGTATTATGGCTACACCTTC. This gives the protein CASSGGTAYYGYTF.

The chain joins TRBV25-1 to TRBJ2-2, with 7 nucleotides matching TRBD1. This CDR3 has 17 amino acids. Germline assignment: CDR1 MGHDK and CDR2 SYGVNS. V was pared by 3 bases and J by 6 bases, with 13 bases of the junction left unmatched. CDR3 amino acids: CASSDPQFRQGPGELFF. CDR3 nucleotides: TGTGCCAGCAGTGACCCACAGTTTCGACAGGGCCCCGGGGAGCTGTTTTTT.

This rearrangement joins TRBV4-3 to TRBJ1-1; D remains unclear. Germline loops: CDR1 LGHNA, CDR2 YSLEER. The CDR3 contains 15 residues. V shed 0 bases and J shed 1 base, with 9 bases lying between them. The CDR3 sequence: CASSQDRVSNTEAFF. The CDR3, as DNA: TGCGCCAGCAGCCAAGATCGGGTATCGAACACTGAAGCTTTCTTT.

The chain carries TRBV19 and TRBJ2-7, with 9 bases lining up with TRBD2. With V trimmed by 5 bases and J by 1 base, 3 bases remained unmatched. Germline-derived CDR1 and CDR2 are LNHDA and SQIVND (reference sequence). The CDR3 runs to 14 residues. The CDR3 loop is CASSGREGSYEQYF. The CDR3 DNA reads TGTGCCAGTAGTGGGCGGGAGGGATCCTACGAGCAGTACTTC. The full variable domain, its missing parts supplied by reference TRBV19 and TRBJ2-7, is DGGITQSPKYLFRKEGQNVTLSCEQNLNHDAMYWYRQDPGQGLRLIYYSQIVNDFQKGDIAEGYSVSREKKESFPLTVTSAQKNPTAFYLCASSGREGSYEQYFGPGTRLTVT.

The rearrangement joins TRBV30 to TRBJ1-4; D not resolved. V was pared by 2 bases and J by 3 bases, with 13 bases between. The germline V gene encodes CDR1 GTSNPN and CDR2 SVGIG (reference sequence). The CDR3 length is 15 residues. DNA for the CDR3: TGTGCCTGGAGTATGACCCCCGCGGCTAATGAAAAACTGTTTTTT. Its translation: CAWSMTPAANEKLFF.

The V call is TRBV19, the J call TRBJ2-1; TRBD2 agrees at 11 bases. The CDR3 is made up of 17 amino acids. Trimming cost V 8 bases and J 8 bases; bases outside gene matches: 17. CDR1 is LNHDA and CDR2 is SQIVND in the germline V gene (reference sequence). CDR3 sequence: CASSLLGLAGGRDEQFF. CDR3 sequence (DNA): TGTGCCAGTTCTTTACTGGGCCTAGCGGGAGGTCGAGATGAGCAGTTCTTC.